The 27 T cell receptor beta chains reported below all come from one sample, sequenced in a study of monozygotic twins with inflammatory bowel disease. TCRdb reanalyzed the 5' RACE reads and collapses them to one entry per CDR3 protein, without DNA. Its table lists fewer than 550,000 distinct CDR3 sequences. The sequenced material came from blood. The origin of the receptors is a human donor with ulcerative colitis or Crohn's disease, or a healthy co-twin of an affected twin (not recorded which).

The rearrangement uses TRBV12-3 or TRBV12-4 and TRBJ2-7; TCRdb's D call, TRBD1, is unchecked because there is no DNA. This CDR3 comprises 12 residues. CDR3 sequence: CASRGNRWEQYF.

The chain carries TRBV7-9 and TRBJ2-3. The CDR3 is 16 amino acids. CDR1 is SEHNR and CDR2 is FQNEAQ in the germline V gene (reference sequence). The CDR3 here is CASSLTADLSTDTQYF.

The chain has TRBV19 and TRBJ1-1; absent DNA, TCRdb's TRBD1 call cannot be checked. The germline V gene encodes CDR1 LNHDA and CDR2 SQIVND (reference sequence). The CDR3 totals 14 residues. The CDR3 reads CASSVRDGGTEAFF.

The rearrangement links TRBV5-1 to TRBJ1-2; TCRdb names TRBD1, which stays unverified in the absence of DNA. This CDR3 spans 15 amino acids. Germline V gives CDR1 SGHRS, CDR2 YFSETQ. The CDR3 here is CASSLDGQGAYGYTF.

The chain recombines TRBV6-1 with TRBJ1-1; TCRdb reports TRBD1, a call that lacks DNA to check it against. This CDR3 has 15 residues. Germline V gives CDR1 MNHNS, CDR2 SASEGT. The CDR3 loop is CASSDRGRANTEAFF.

This sequence joins TRBV28 and TRBJ2-1; TCRdb picks TRBD2, but there is no DNA to check that call. The CDR3 is made up of 13 amino acids. The V gene's germline CDR1 is MDHEN and CDR2 SYDVKM. Here the CDR3 reads CASTQGRQIQQFF.

The chain combines TRBV10-2 with TRBJ2-7. CDR3 size: 14 residues. Germline V gives CDR1 WSHSY, CDR2 SAAADI. CDR3 loop: CASSHLRISYEQYF.

The V and J genes are TRBV5-1 and TRBJ2-2; TCRdb names TRBD1, which stays unverified in the absence of DNA. This CDR3 has 14 residues. In germline, CDR1 is SGHRS, CDR2 YFSETQ. This CDR3 reads CASYRQGGTGELFF.

The chain links TRBV3-1 to TRBJ1-1; TCRdb reports TRBD1, a call that lacks DNA to check it against. In germline, CDR1 is LGHDT, CDR2 YNNKEL (reference sequence). There are 16 residues in the CDR3. CDR3 in amino acids: CASSQDPAGENTEAFF. Supplemented by reference TRBV3-1 and TRBJ1-1, the full variable domain reads DTAVSQTPKYLVTQMGNDKSIKCEQNLGHDTMYWYKQDSKKFLKIMFSYNNKELIINETVPNRFSPKSPDKAHLNLHINSLELGDSAVYFCASSQDPAGENTEAFFGQGTRLTVV.

The chain is built from TRBV9 and TRBJ2-3; absent DNA, TCRdb's TRBD1 call cannot be checked. This CDR3 comprises 16 residues. The germline V gene encodes CDR1 SGDLS and CDR2 YYNGEE. CDR3 loop: CASSKGKGTMTDTQYF.

V is TRBV10-3 and J is TRBJ1-5. The CDR3 is 13 amino acids. Germline-derived CDR1 and CDR2 are ENHRY and SYGVKD. CDR3: CAISSALGRPQHF.

J is TRBJ1-5 and V is TRBV10-3; the TCRdb D gene call, TRBD1, has no DNA to confirm it. This CDR3 has 14 amino acids. Germline values: CDR1 ENHRY, CDR2 SYGVKD. The CDR3 spells CAISGGDSNQPQHF.

The chain combines TRBV4-2 with TRBJ2-5. Looked up from germline, CDR1 is LGHNA and CDR2 is YNFKEQ. The CDR3 totals 17 residues. The CDR3 reads CASSQVGVLELGETQYF.

The rearrangement uses TRBV18 and TRBJ1-3; the D call of TRBD1 rests on TCRdb alone, since no DNA is present to check it. The CDR3 is 13 residues long. Germline assignment: CDR1 KGHSH and CDR2 LQKENI. The CDR3 protein is CASSPKAGTYIIF.

The chain links TRBV27 to TRBJ2-3; TCRdb proposes TRBD2, but this gene call is untestable without DNA. The CDR3 loop spans 16 amino acids. The germline V gene has CDR1 MNHEY and CDR2 SMNVEV (reference sequence). The chain's CDR3 is CASSFWSSGSTDTQYF.

The V and J genes are TRBV12-3 or TRBV12-4 and TRBJ2-2. This CDR3 has 13 amino acids. The CDR3 sequence: CASSPKARGELFF.

The chain is built from TRBV10-3 and TRBJ2-1; TCRdb names TRBD2, which stays unverified in the absence of DNA. CDR1 and CDR2 (germline): ENHRY, SYGVKD. CDR3 length: 16 amino acids. CDR3 amino acids: CAITPGTSGGVGEQFF.

This rearrangement joins TRBV20-1 to TRBJ2-1; the TCRdb D gene call, TRBD2, has no DNA to confirm it. From germline, CDR1 is DFQATT and CDR2 SNEGSKA (reference sequence). This CDR3 has 14 residues. The CDR3 loop reads CSAYSSRSYNEQFF.

This chain's CDR3 is CASSAGTSGSDEQYF. The chain links TRBV9 to TRBJ2-7; TCRdb outputs TRBD2, but without DNA this stays unchecked. The CDR3 covers 15 residues. Germline-derived CDR1 and CDR2 are SGDLS and YYNGEE. The full variable domain, in which reference TRBV9 and TRBJ2-7 provide the parts outside the CDR3, is DSGVTQTPKHLITATGQRVTLRCSPRSGDLSVYWYQQSLDQGLQFLIQYYNGEERAKGNILERFSAQQFPDLHSELNLSSLELGDSALYFCASSAGTSGSDEQYFGPGTRLTVT.

The rearrangement uses TRBV20-1 and TRBJ2-7; TCRdb's D call, TRBD1, is unchecked because there is no DNA. CDR1 DFQATT and CDR2 SNEGSKA come from the germline V gene (reference sequence). This CDR3 has 16 residues. The CDR3 loop is CSASQPGQGTSYEQYF.

The J gene is TRBJ2-1, the V gene TRBV19; there is no DNA to check the TCRdb D call of TRBD2. The germline V gene encodes CDR1 LNHDA and CDR2 SQIVND (reference sequence). The CDR3 is 14 amino acids. CDR3 sequence reads: CASKREFGYNEQFF.

The rearrangement joins TRBV19 to TRBJ1-2; TCRdb lists TRBD1, though no DNA is available to test this call. The V gene's germline CDR1 is LNHDA and CDR2 SQIVND (reference sequence). The CDR3 runs to 17 residues. CDR3 in amino acids: CASSSPPGTAKLGGYTF.

The genes are TRBV28 and TRBJ1-3. Germline CDR1 MDHEN, CDR2 SYDVKM. This CDR3 region has 16 residues. The CDR3 sequence: CASSSPRHFSGNTIYF. Supplemented by reference TRBV28 and TRBJ1-3, the full variable domain reads DVKVTQSSRYLVKRTGEKVFLECVQDMDHENMFWYRQDPGLGLRLIYFSYDVKMKEKGDIPEGYSVSREKKERFSLILESASTNQTSMYLCASSSPRHFSGNTIYFGEGSWLTVV.

The chain's CDR3 is CASSPKARSYEQYF. V and J are TRBV18 and TRBJ2-7. CDR1 and CDR2 from the germline V gene are KGHSH and LQKENI. This CDR3 has 14 residues.

V usage is TRBV3-1 and J usage is TRBJ1-2. The germline V gene encodes CDR1 LGHDT and CDR2 YNNKEL (reference sequence). The CDR3 is made up of 14 amino acids. CDR3 amino acids: CASSQETRIYGYTF.

This chain uses TRBV5-1 with TRBJ2-7. This CDR3 contains 12 residues. Germline loops: CDR1 SGHRS, CDR2 YFSETQ. The CDR3 sequence: CASSLVGFEQYF.

The chain combines TRBV7-2 with TRBJ1-2; TCRdb's D gene call, TRBD1, goes unchecked for lack of DNA. Germline V lookup: CDR1 SGHTA, CDR2 FQGNSA. The CDR3 consists of 15 residues. The CDR3 here is CASSLRTRPNYGYTF.